This record looks at one TCR beta chain sequence and its context. Its target is unknown. The data are from a study of early T cells in non-severe SARS-CoV-2 infection. General study findings and limits: Private and CD4 specificities were missed by VDJdb matching, which favored anti-spike CD8 responses.

Individual cDNA molecules were tagged with unique molecular identifiers. Each CDR3 protein gets one entry after TCRdb re-called the 5' RACE reads with MiXCR. This sample has some 46,000 distinct CDR3 sequences, with under 7.5% found just once. This TCR derives from an adult who was a healthcare worker with PCR-confirmed SARS-CoV-2 infection or an uninfected control (not recorded which). Sequencing used whole blood, obtained at baseline.

The CDR3 coding sequence is TGTGCCAGCAGTAGGGGAGGGAGAGCAGCTGAGCAGTTCTTC. This encodes CASSRGGRAAEQFF. The genes are TRBV6-5 and TRBJ2-1, with 7 bases matching TRBD2. The CDR3 extends over 14 amino acids. The germline gives CDR1 MNHEY, CDR2 SVGAGI. Trimming took 5 bases from V and 9 from J; bases not matched to a gene: 10.